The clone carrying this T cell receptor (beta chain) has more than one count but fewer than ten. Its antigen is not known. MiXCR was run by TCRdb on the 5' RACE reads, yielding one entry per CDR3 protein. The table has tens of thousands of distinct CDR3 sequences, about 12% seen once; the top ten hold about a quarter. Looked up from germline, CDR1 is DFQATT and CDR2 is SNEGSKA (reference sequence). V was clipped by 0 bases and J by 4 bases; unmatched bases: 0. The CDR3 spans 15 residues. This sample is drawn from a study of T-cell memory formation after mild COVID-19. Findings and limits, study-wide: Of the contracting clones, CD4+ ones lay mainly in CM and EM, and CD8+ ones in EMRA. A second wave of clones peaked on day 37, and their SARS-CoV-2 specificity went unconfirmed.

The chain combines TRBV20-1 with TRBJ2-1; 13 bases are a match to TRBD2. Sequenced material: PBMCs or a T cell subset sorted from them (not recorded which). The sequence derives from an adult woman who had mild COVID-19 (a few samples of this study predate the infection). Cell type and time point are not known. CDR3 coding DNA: TGCAGTGCTAGAGAGACTAGCGGGGGGTACAATGAGCAGTTCTTC. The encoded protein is CSARETSGGYNEQFF.